The rows below give T cell receptor beta chains drawn from one sample of a study of identical twins. TCRdb processed the 5' RACE reads anew with MiXCR; each CDR3 protein has one entry. Among 500,000 to 550,000 distinct CDR3 sequences listed, 20% to 25% were seen once. These same data were also listed under a study on T cells expressing NK-cell markers.

Sequenced sample: CD4+ T cells sorted from blood. The receptor source for this set is a woman in her late teens or twenties in good health. The CDR3 runs from the conserved cysteine through the conserved F or W. D genes are given only for firm matches. The size entry is marked missing in some rows and otherwise reads once, few, many or a size class.

V	D	size	J	DNA	CDR3
TRBV5-1	-	-	TRBJ2-6	TGCGCCAGCAGCAGGGAAGGGAACTCTGGGGCCAACGTCCTGACTTTC	CASSREGNSGANVLTF
TRBV5-5	-	-	TRBJ1-6	TGTGCCAGCAGCGTAACAGGGTCGGGTAATTCACCCCTCCACTTT	CASSVTGSGNSPLHF
TRBV6-2/TRBV6-3	TRBD2	-	TRBJ2-1	TGTGCCAGCAGTTGGGGAAGGACTAGCGGCAGATACAATGAGCAGTTCTTC	CASSWGRTSGRYNEQFF
TRBV2	TRBD2	few	TRBJ2-1	TGTGCCAGCATTTGGACTAGTGTAAGCGAGCAGTTCTTC	CASIWTSVSEQFF
TRBV10-3	TRBD1	-	TRBJ2-7	TGTGCCATCAGTGGACAGGGGGAGGTCTACGAGCAGTACTTC	CAISGQGEVYEQYF
TRBV7-2	-	-	TRBJ2-7	TGTGCCAGCAGCACACAGGGTAGGAGCTCCTACGAGCAGTACTTC	CASSTQGRSSYEQYF
TRBV29-1	-	few	TRBJ2-2	TGCAGCGTGCGTGAGAGCCATAACACCGGGGAGCTGTTTTTT	CSVRESHNTGELFF
TRBV12-3/TRBV12-4	TRBD2	few	TRBJ2-1	TGTGCCAGCAGTCGACCGACTAGCGGTTCGTACTCCTACAATGAGCAGTTCTTC	CASSRPTSGSYSYNEQFF
TRBV20-1	-	few	TRBJ2-3	TGCAGTGCTCGGGACTTAGCTTTTGATACGCAGTATTTT	CSARDLAFDTQYF
TRBV7-9	-	-	TRBJ1-1	TGTGCCAGCAGCTTAGCTCCGGGACTGAGAATAAGTGAAGCTTTCTTT	CASSLAPGLRISEAFF